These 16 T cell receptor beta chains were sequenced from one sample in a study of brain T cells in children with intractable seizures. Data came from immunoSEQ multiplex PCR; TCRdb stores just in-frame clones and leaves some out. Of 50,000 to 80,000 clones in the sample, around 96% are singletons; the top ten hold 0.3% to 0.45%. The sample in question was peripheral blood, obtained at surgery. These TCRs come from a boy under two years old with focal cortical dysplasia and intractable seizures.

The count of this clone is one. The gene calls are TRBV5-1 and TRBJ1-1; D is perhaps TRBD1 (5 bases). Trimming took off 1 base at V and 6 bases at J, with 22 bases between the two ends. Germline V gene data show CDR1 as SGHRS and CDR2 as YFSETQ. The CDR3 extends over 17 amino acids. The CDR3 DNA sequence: TGCGCCAGCAGCTTGTATCAGGGACCAAACAGTGGTGCTGAAGCTTTCTTT. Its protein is CASSLYQGPNSGAEAFF.

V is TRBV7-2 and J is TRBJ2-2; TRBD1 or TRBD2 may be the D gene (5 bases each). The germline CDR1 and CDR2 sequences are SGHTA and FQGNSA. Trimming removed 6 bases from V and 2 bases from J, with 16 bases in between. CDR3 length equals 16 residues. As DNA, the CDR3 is TGTGCCAGCAGGGTCGGGGCAGGAGCCAACACCGGGGAGCTGTTTTTT. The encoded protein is CASRVGAGANTGELFF.

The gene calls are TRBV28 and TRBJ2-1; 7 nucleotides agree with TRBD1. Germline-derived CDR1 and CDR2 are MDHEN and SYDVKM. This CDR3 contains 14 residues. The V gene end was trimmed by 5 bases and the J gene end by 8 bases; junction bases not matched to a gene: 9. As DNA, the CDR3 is TGTGCCAGCAGTACGGGACAGCCCTTCCATGAGCAGTTCTTC. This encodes CASSTGQPFHEQFF.

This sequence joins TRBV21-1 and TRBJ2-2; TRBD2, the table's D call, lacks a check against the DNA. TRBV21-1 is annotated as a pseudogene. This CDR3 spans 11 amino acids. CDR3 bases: TGTGCCAGCAGCAAGGACTGGGAGCTGTTTTTT. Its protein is CASSKDWELFF.

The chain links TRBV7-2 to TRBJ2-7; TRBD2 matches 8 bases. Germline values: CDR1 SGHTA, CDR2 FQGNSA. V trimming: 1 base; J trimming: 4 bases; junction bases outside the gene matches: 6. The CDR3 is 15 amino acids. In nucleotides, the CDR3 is TGTGCCAGCAGCTTAGTGAGCGGGAGTGGGTACGAGCAGTACTTC. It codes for CASSLVSGSGYEQYF.

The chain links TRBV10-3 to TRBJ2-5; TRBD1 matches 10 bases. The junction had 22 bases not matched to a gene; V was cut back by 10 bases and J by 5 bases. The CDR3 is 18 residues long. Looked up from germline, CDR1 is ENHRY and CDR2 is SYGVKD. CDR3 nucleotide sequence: TGTGCCACAAACGCGAAAGGACAGGGGGTGGGGGGGGAGGAGACCCAGTACTTC. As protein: CATNAKGQGVGGEETQYF.

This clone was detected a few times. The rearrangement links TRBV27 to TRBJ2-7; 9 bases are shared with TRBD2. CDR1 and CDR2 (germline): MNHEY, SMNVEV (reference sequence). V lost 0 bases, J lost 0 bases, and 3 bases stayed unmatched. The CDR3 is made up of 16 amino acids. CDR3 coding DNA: TGTGCCAGCAGTTTATCTTTAGCGGGAGCCTCCTACGAGCAGTACTTC. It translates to CASSLSLAGASYEQYF.

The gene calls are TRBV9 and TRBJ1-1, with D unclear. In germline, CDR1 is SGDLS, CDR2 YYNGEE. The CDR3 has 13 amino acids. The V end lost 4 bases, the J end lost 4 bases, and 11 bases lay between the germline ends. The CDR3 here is CASSPPVGTEAFF. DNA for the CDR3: TGTGCCAGCAGCCCTCCCGTCGGCACTGAAGCTTTCTTT.

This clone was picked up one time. DNA of the CDR3: TGCAGTGCTAGTTTGCCGGGGGAAAAACTGTTTTTT. Translation: CSASLPGEKLFF. The chain carries TRBV20-1 and TRBJ1-4; D unresolved. In germline, CDR1 is DFQATT, CDR2 SNEGSKA (reference sequence). CDR3 length: 12 amino acids. The V end was cut by 3 bases, the J end by 8 bases, with 10 bases between.

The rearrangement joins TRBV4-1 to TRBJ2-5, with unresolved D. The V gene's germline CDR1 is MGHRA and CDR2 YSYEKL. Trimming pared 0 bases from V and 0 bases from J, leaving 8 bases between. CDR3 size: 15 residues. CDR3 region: CASSQEGRYQETQYF. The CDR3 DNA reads TGCGCCAGCAGCCAAGAGGGTCGGTACCAAGAGACCCAGTACTTC.

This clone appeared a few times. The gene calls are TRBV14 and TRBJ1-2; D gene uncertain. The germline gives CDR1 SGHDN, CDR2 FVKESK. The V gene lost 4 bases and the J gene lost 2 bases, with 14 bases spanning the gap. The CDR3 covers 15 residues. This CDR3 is CASSLMGRTNYGYTF. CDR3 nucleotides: TGTGCCAGCAGCCTGATGGGGAGGACGAACTATGGCTACACCTTC.

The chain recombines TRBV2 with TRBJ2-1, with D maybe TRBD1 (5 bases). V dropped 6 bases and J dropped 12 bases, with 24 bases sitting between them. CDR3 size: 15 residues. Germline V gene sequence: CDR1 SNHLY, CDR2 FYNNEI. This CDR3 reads CASSQDPPGKRGQFF. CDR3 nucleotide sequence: TGTGCCAGCAGCCAAGACCCTCCGGGTAAAAGGGGGCAGTTCTTC.

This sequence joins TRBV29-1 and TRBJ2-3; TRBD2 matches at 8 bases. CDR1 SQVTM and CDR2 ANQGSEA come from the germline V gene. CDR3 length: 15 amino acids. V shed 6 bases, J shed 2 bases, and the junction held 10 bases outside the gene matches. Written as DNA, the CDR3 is TGCAGCGTCCGTAGGACTAGCCCCACCACAGATACGCAGTATTTT. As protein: CSVRRTSPTTDTQYF.

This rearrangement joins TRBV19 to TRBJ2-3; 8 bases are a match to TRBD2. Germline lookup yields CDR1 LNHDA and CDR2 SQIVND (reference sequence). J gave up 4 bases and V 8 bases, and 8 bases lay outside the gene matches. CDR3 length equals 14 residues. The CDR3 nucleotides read TGTGCCAGTGGGGCTAGCGGGCACGCAGATACGCAGTATTTT. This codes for CASGASGHADTQYF.

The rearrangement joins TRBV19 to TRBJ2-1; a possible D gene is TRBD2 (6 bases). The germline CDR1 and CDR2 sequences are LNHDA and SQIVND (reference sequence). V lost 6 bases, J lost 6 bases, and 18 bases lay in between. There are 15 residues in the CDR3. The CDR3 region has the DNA TGTGCCAGTAGCAGGAGGGATGTCCTAGTCAATGAGCAGTTCTTC. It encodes CASSRRDVLVNEQFF.

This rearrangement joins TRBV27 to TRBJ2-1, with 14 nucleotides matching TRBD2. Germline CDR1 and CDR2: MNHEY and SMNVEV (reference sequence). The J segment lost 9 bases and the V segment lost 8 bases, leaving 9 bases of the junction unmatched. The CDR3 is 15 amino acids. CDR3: CASASGLAGVVEQFF. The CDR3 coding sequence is TGTGCCAGCGCCTCGGGACTAGCGGGAGTGGTTGAGCAGTTCTTC.